A selection of T cell receptor beta chains follows, all from one sample in a study of blood T cell repertoires in COVID-19. The assay was immunoSEQ multiplex PCR, and TCRdb's table has in-frame clones only and misses some. Altogether over 350,000 clones are present, more than 75% being singletons, with the ten largest covering more than 0.95%. The sample taken for sequencing was PBMCs or T cells enriched from blood (not recorded which). Every receptor here comes from a woman aged 18-30 years who had recovered from COVID-19. Each CDR3 is given with its conserved first and last residue. Fields, in order: clone size, V gene, CDR3 length, J gene, D gene, CDR3 protein, CDR3 DNA. A D gene is named only where the DNA matches it firmly. Only some rows state a clone size, as once, few, many or a class for expanded clones.

NA	TRBV5-4	15	TRBJ1-2	TRBD1	CASSLLGAGGVGYTF	TGTGCCAGCAGCTTGCTTGGCGCAGGGGGCGTCGGCTACACCTTC
NA	TRBV18	13	TRBJ1-6	NA	CASSLQYNSPLHF	TGTGCCAGCTCGCTACAGTATAATTCACCCCTCCACTTT
few	TRBV18	13	TRBJ1-2	TRBD1	CASSPDRVNGYTF	TGTGCCAGCTCACCCGACAGGGTAAATGGCTACACCTTC
NA	TRBV11-2	16	TRBJ2-2	NA	CASSLEYPRSTGELFF	TGTGCCAGCAGCTTAGAGTACCCCAGGTCCACCGGGGAGCTGTTTTTT
NA	TRBV29-1	14	TRBJ1-3	NA	CSVVAGFSGNTIYF	TGCAGCGTTGTAGCGGGGTTCTCTGGAAACACCATATATTTT
NA	TRBV10-3	14	TRBJ1-1	NA	CAISEEGEMTEAFF	TGTGCCATCAGTGAGGAGGGGGAAATGACTGAAGCTTTCTTT
NA	TRBV7-9	13	TRBJ1-1	NA	CASSRGRGTEAFF	TGTGCCAGCAGCCGAGGACGGGGTACTGAAGCTTTCTTT
NA	TRBV7-6	16	TRBJ1-3	NA	CASSSRQGLSGNTIYF	TGTGCCAGCAGCTCCCGGCAGGGCCTCTCTGGAAACACCATATATTTT
NA	TRBV15	13	TRBJ2-3	NA	CATSDIGTDTQYF	TGTGCCACCAGCGACATTGGAACAGATACGCAGTATTTT
NA	TRBV30	13	TRBJ2-7	NA	CAWSEDTTYEQYF	TGTGCCTGGAGTGAGGACACTACCTACGAGCAGTACTTC
NA	TRBV5-8	17	TRBJ2-1	NA	CASNRWGVGAVSDEQFF	TGTGCCAGCAACCGGTGGGGAGTGGGAGCGGTCAGCGATGAGCAGTTCTTC
NA	TRBV11-2	15	TRBJ1-1	TRBD1	CASSPGQGRNTEAFF	TGTGCCAGCAGCCCGGGACAGGGAAGGAACACTGAAGCTTTCTTT
NA	TRBV7-9	16	TRBJ2-5	TRBD2	CASSFAAGGGGETQYF	TGTGCCAGCAGCTTCGCGGCGGGGGGAGGGGGAGAGACCCAGTACTTC
NA	TRBV29-1	12	TRBJ1-1	NA	CSVEDQQKKTFF	TGCAGCGTTGAAGATCAACAGAAGAAAACTTTCTTT
NA	TRBV29-1	14	TRBJ2-7	TRBD1	CSALGWGTADEQYF	TGCAGCGCCCTGGGGTGGGGGACAGCCGACGAGCAGTACTTC
NA	TRBV28	11	TRBJ2-7	NA	CASSPPREQYF	TGTGCCAGCAGTCCTCCTAGAGAGCAGTACTTC
NA	TRBV6-6	15	TRBJ2-4	TRBD1	CASRGSSGQGNIQYF	TGTGCCAGCAGAGGCTCCTCGGGACAGGGAAACATTCAGTACTTC
NA	TRBV7-9	17	TRBJ2-6	NA	CASSLVPLSAGANVLTF	TGTGCCAGCAGCTTAGTCCCTTTGTCGGCTGGGGCCAACGTCCTGACTTTC
NA	TRBV3-1/TRBV3-2	16	TRBJ2-1	TRBD2	CASSQGGSSGYNEQFF	TGTGCCAGCAGCCAAGGAGGTTCTAGCGGTTACAATGAGCAGTTCTTC
NA	TRBV11-2	15	TRBJ1-2	NA	CASSLEGGRRYGYTF	TGTGCCAGCAGCTTAGAGGGGGGACGGAGATATGGCTACACCTTC
NA	TRBV25-1	15	TRBJ1-2	NA	CASSDPRRGADGYTF	TGTGCCAGCAGTGATCCTAGGAGGGGTGCGGACGGCTACACCTTC
NA	TRBV27	14	TRBJ2-7	TRBD2	CASSPPGLAMEQYF	TGTGCCAGCAGCCCCCCGGGACTAGCAATGGAGCAGTACTTC
NA	TRBV7-2	15	TRBJ1-5	NA	CASSFLPQGDQPQHF	TGTGCCAGCAGCTTTCTTCCGCAGGGTGATCAGCCCCAGCATTTT
NA	TRBV13	14	TRBJ1-2	NA	CASSLARANYGYTF	TGTGCCAGCAGCTTAGCCAGGGCTAACTATGGCTACACCTTC